The rows below give T cell receptor beta chains drawn from one sample of a study of blood T cells in healthy people across ages. One entry per CDR3 protein results from TCRdb running MiXCR on the 5' RACE reads. Found here are 540,000 or so distinct CDR3 sequences, approximately 27% of them singletons; the top ten hold under 20%. The specimen was blood. The receptor set was obtained from a woman in her seventies in good health. CDR3s include the opening cysteine and the closing phenylalanine or tryptophan. Fields, in order: V gene, J gene, CDR3 length, D gene, clone size, CDR3 DNA, CDR3 protein. D genes are given only for firm matches. The size entry is marked missing in some rows and otherwise reads once, few, many or a size class.

TRBV7-3	TRBJ2-1	15	.	few	TGTGCCAGCAGCTTAACGAGGGGACAATACAATGAGCAGTTCTTC	CASSLTRGQYNEQFF
TRBV29-1	TRBJ2-2	12	TRBD2	.	TGCAGCGTTCTCTGGGGGGGCGGGGAGCTGTTTTTT	CSVLWGGGELFF
TRBV20-1	TRBJ2-1	14	TRBD2	few	TGCAGTGCCCCTGGACTAGACTCCTACAATGAGCAGTTCTTC	CSAPGLDSYNEQFF
TRBV7-2	TRBJ1-1	12	.	few	TGTGCCAGCAGGTTTGGGGGCACTGAAGCTTTCTTT	CASRFGGTEAFF
TRBV7-9	TRBJ2-7	14	TRBD1	.	TGTGCCAGCAGGGGGACAGGGGCTTCGAGAGAGCAGTACTTC	CASRGTGASREQYF
TRBV7-9	TRBJ2-3	16	.	.	TGTGCCAGCAGCTCGTATACAGGTCTCTGGGTGGATACGCAGTATTTT	CASSSYTGLWVDTQYF
TRBV2	TRBJ2-1	13	.	.	TGTGCCAGCAGCCAGACAGACTACAATGAGCAGTTCTTC	CASSQTDYNEQFF
TRBV30	TRBJ2-1	13	.	.	TGTGCCTCCCAGGGGGGGGGAAACAATGAGCAGTTCTTC	CASQGGGNNEQFF
TRBV6-6	TRBJ2-5	14	TRBD2	few	TGTGCCAGCAGGGAGCGGGGGGATCGAGAGACCCAGTACTTC	CASRERGDRETQYF
TRBV20-1	TRBJ1-2	13	TRBD1	.	TGCAGTGCTAAGGGGGCTTATAACTATGGCTACACCTTC	CSAKGAYNYGYTF
TRBV7-2	TRBJ1-3	16	.	few	TGTGCCAGCAGCTTAGTGGCAGACCAGACTGGAAACACCATATATTTT	CASSLVADQTGNTIYF
TRBV2	TRBJ2-1	12	TRBD2	few	TGTGCCAGCAGATTGCGGGGGGCCCAGCAGTTCTTC	CASRLRGAQQFF
TRBV20-1	TRBJ1-5	15	.	few	TGCAGTGCTAGAGTCGCGGGAAACAGCAATCAGCCCCAGCATTTT	CSARVAGNSNQPQHF
TRBV6-5	TRBJ1-2	14	.	.	TGTGCCAGCAGTTACCGAGGAGGGATCTATGGCTACACCTTC	CASSYRGGIYGYTF
TRBV12-3/TRBV12-4	TRBJ2-5	14	TRBD1	few	TGTGCCAGCCGCCGGGACAGGACTTTTTCGACCCAGTACTTC	CASRRDRTFSTQYF
TRBV7-2	TRBJ2-7	15	.	.	TGTGCCAGCAGCCGAGAGGGTCGGGGAACATACGAGCAGTACTTC	CASSREGRGTYEQYF
TRBV3-1	TRBJ2-5	15	TRBD1	few	TGTGCCAGCAGCCATCCCTGGACAGGGCAAGAGACCCAGTACTTC	CASSHPWTGQETQYF
TRBV3-1	TRBJ2-4	14	.	.	TGTGCCAGCAGCCAAGGTCTAGCCAAAAACATTCAGTACTTC	CASSQGLAKNIQYF
TRBV20-1	TRBJ1-5	15	.	few	TGCAGTGCTAGAGATGACACCAGAGGCAATCAGCCCCAGCATTTT	CSARDDTRGNQPQHF
TRBV6-2/TRBV6-3	TRBJ1-1	13	.	.	TGTGCCAACAGTCCCCGGGGGAACACTGAAGCTTTCTTT	CANSPRGNTEAFF